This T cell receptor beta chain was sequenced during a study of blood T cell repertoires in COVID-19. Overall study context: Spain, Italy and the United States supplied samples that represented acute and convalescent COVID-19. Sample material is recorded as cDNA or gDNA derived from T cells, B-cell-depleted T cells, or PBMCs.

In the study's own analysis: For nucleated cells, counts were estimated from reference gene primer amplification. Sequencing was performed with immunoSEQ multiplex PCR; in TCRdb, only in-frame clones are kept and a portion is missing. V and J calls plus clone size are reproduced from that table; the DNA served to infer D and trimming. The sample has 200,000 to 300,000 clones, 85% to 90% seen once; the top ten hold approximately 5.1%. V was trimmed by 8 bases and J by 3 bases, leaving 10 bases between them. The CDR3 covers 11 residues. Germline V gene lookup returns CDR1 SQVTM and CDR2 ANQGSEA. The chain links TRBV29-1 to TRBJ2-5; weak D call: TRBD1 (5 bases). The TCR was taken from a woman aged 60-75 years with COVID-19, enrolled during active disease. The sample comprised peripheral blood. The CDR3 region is CSSLGEETQYF. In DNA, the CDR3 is TGCAGCTCCTTAGGGGAAGAGACCCAGTACTTC.